This T cell receptor beta chain was captured in a study of cytomegalovirus exposure and HLA in healthy donors. Notes on the study in general: As confirmed in vitro, three CMV-associated chains were specific for CMV antigens. The investigators catalogued 150 or so TCR beta chains as cytomegalovirus-associated.

The CDR3 spans 13 residues. Per the germline V gene, CDR1 is SGHAT and CDR2 is FQNNGV. V dropped 3 bases and J dropped 8 bases, with 8 bases sitting between them. This clone showed up just once. The antigen is undetermined. Assay: immunoSEQ multiplex PCR; the TCRdb copy retains only in-frame clones and omits some. The data show some 68,000 clones, with 85% to 95% seen just once and more than 1.2% held by the top ten. The donors were part of the validation cohort, which consisted of approximately 110 subjects and was separate from the first cohort of under 850 subjects. The sequencing input was PBMCs. The gene calls are TRBV11-2 and TRBJ1-6; D might be TRBD1 (5 bases). This receptor was obtained from a man aged 18 to 35 in good health and CMV-seropositive. For the CDR3, the DNA is TGTGCCAGCAGCTTCGGGGGGGATTCACCCCTCCACTTT. Translating it yields CASSFGGDSPLHF.